This T cell receptor beta chain comes out of a study of graft-versus-host responses after intestinal transplantation. Study-level findings and limits: Where graft-donor T cell macrochimerism was present, patients had high graft-versus-host to host-versus-graft clonal ratios in allografts.

The data were produced by immunoSEQ multiplex PCR, yet TCRdb's version contains in-frame clones alone and is incomplete. The sample holds around 43,000 clones, about 91% seen once. Between the trimmed V and J ends, which lost 6 bases and 0 bases, there was a span of 7 bases. The CDR3 has 13 amino acids. Germline V lookup: CDR1 MDHEN, CDR2 SYDVKM. This clone was counted a single time. The antigen remains unidentified. The sequence was obtained from a human patient who received an intestinal transplant, so some T cells may come from the graft donor. This rearrangement joins TRBV28 to TRBJ2-3; the D is unclear. Source: PBMCs, taken 524 days after transplant. In nucleotides, the CDR3 is TGTGCCAGCAGCCCACCCAGCACAGATACGCAGTATTTT. Amino acids: CASSPPSTDTQYF.